Listed below are T cell receptor beta chains from one sample, sequenced in a study of blood T cell repertoires in COVID-19. The table came from immunoSEQ multiplex PCR; TCRdb's copy has only in-frame clones and leaves some out. Among 270,000 or so clones listed, roughly 84% were seen once. The sample consisted of peripheral blood. The receptors come from a human donor in a cohort sampled during active COVID-19. Each CDR3 is given with its conserved first and last residue. A D gene is named only where the DNA matches it firmly. Clone size is shown for a subset of rows, as once, few, many or a class of expanded clone.

size	J	D	V	DNA	CDR3
.	TRBJ2-7	.	TRBV25-1	TGTGCCAGCAGTCCCCGGGGGGGGACAGGGACGGGGGAGCAGTACTTC	CASSPRGGTGTGEQYF
.	TRBJ1-1	.	TRBV6-4	TGTGCCAGCAGGGCAACAGGGAACACTGAAGCTTTCTTT	CASRATGNTEAFF
once	TRBJ2-5	TRBD1	TRBV9	TGTGCCAGCAGCCTCGGGACAGGGGTCGCAGAGACCCAGTACTTC	CASSLGTGVAETQYF
.	TRBJ1-2	TRBD1	TRBV18	TGTGCCAGCTCACCTGCTTCAGGGGGCGGTTCGAACTATGGCTACACCTTC	CASSPASGGGSNYGYTF
.	TRBJ2-1	.	TRBV18	TGTGCCAGCTCCCCACTAGAAATTGAGCAGTTCTTC	CASSPLEIEQFF
once	TRBJ2-1	.	TRBV12-3/TRBV12-4	TGTGCCAGCAGTGAGCAAAATGAGCAGTTCTTC	CASSEQNEQFF
.	TRBJ1-1	.	TRBV7-8	TGTGCCAGCAGCGAAACAGAGAACACTGAAGCTTTCTTT	CASSETENTEAFF
.	TRBJ2-3	TRBD1	TRBV5-4	TGTGCCAGCAACCGGGACAGGGTGTTTGGAGATACGCAGTATTTT	CASNRDRVFGDTQYF
.	TRBJ2-4	.	TRBV2	TGTGCCAGCAGCTGGGCCGGGGAAAACATTCAGTACTTC	CASSWAGENIQYF
.	TRBJ2-2	TRBD1	TRBV3-1/TRBV3-2	TGTGCCAGCAGGCGGACAGGGGTCCCCGGGGAGCTGTTTTTT	CASRRTGVPGELFF
.	TRBJ1-4	.	TRBV4-1	TGCGCCAGCAGCCAAGACAGACGGAGTGAAAAACTGTTTTTT	CASSQDRRSEKLFF
once	TRBJ1-1	TRBD1	TRBV3-1/TRBV3-2	TGTGCCAGCAGCCCTATCCGACAGGGTTTTGGAGCTTTCTTT	CASSPIRQGFGAFF
.	TRBJ1-1	.	TRBV5-1	TGCGCCAGCAGCTTGGGGGGAGGGATGAACACTGAAGCTTTCTTT	CASSLGGGMNTEAFF
.	TRBJ2-1	TRBD2	TRBV9	TGTGCCAGCAGCGAAGGCGGGAGGATTTTGGGGGATAATGAGCAGTTCTTC	CASSEGGRILGDNEQFF
.	TRBJ2-6	.	TRBV7-2	TGTGCCAGCAGCTTAGAGCTCTTAGGGGCTGGGGCCAACGTCCTGACTTTC	CASSLELLGAGANVLTF
.	TRBJ2-7	.	TRBV6-5	TGTGCCAGCAGTACCCGGGCCAGGGGAACCTACGAGCAGTACTTC	CASSTRARGTYEQYF
.	TRBJ2-3	.	TRBV12-3/TRBV12-4	TGTGCCAGCAGTTTAGGCCGGTCAGATACGCAGTATTTT	CASSLGRSDTQYF
.	TRBJ1-4	TRBD1	TRBV27	TGTGCCAGCAGTCCCCGACAGGGATCTAATGAAAAACTGTTTTTT	CASSPRQGSNEKLFF